The 24 T cell receptor beta chains below all came from one sample that was sequenced in a study of T cell responses to AZD1222 COVID-19 vaccine (dated by TCRdb to the early 2020s). This sample's time point label indicates: baseline before first vaccination. The sample's treatment or condition, from its label and the paper: meningococcal conjugate vaccine given as trial control. The library was made by the immunoSEQ multiplex PCR assay. Not all clones reach the TCRdb copy of this immuneACCESS table, which keeps in-frame sequences only. Checked studies attribute under half of the gap to unresolved V genes and leave the rest unexplained. The sample yields 210,000 or so clones; 85% to 95% were counted once. Of the sample, more than 0.8% falls within the top ten clones. The sequenced sample was peripheral blood, obtained on day 0 of MenACWY control vaccination. All receptors come from an adult in good health.

V usage is TRBV6-5 and J usage is TRBJ1-5; D unclear. V shed 5 bases and J shed 7 bases, with 12 bases lying between them. Germline lookup yields CDR1 MNHEY and CDR2 SVGAGI. The length of the CDR3 is 13 residues. This chain's CDR3 is CASSPEREQPQHF. In DNA, the CDR3 is TGTGCCAGCAGTCCAGAAAGGGAACAGCCCCAGCATTTT.

The J gene is TRBJ1-3, the V gene TRBV7-6; D might be TRBD1 (5 bases). Trimming took off 4 bases at V and 4 bases at J, with 14 bases between the two ends. Per germline, CDR1 SGHVS and CDR2 FNYEAQ. The CDR3 contains 15 residues. In DNA form, the CDR3 reads TGTGCCAGCAGCTCAGGGAGGGCCATGGGAAACACCATATATTTT. This translates into CASSSGRAMGNTIYF.

The count of this clone is one. The CDR3: CASSWTSGKETQYF. For the CDR3, the DNA is TGTGCCAGCAGTTGGACTAGCGGCAAAGAGACCCAGTACTTC. The chain carries TRBV6-5 and TRBJ2-5; 10 bases are a match to TRBD2. This CDR3 is built from 14 residues. V was clipped by 4 bases and J by 3 bases; unmatched bases: 2. Germline CDR1 MNHEY, CDR2 SVGAGI.

The V call is TRBV5-1, the J call TRBJ1-3; 10 positions match TRBD1. The CDR3 extends over 16 amino acids. With V trimmed by 0 bases and J by 1 base, 1 base remained unmatched. Germline V gene data show CDR1 as SGHRS and CDR2 as YFSETQ. CDR3 protein: CASSLGTGGSGNTIYF. Written as DNA, the CDR3 is TGCGCCAGCAGCTTGGGGACAGGGGGTTCTGGAAACACCATATATTTT.

The chain recombines TRBV19 with TRBJ2-7, with D maybe TRBD2 (7 bases). The CDR3 totals 15 residues. Germline values: CDR1 LNHDA, CDR2 SQIVND (reference sequence). V lost 5 bases, J lost 2 bases, and 16 bases lay in between. The CDR3 nucleotides read TGTGCCAGTAGTCCCTCGGGGGGCGGCCCCTACGAGCAGTACTTC. This translates into CASSPSGGGPYEQYF.

The chain joins TRBV6-1 to TRBJ2-7; 8 nucleotides line up with TRBD1. Losses at the gene ends were 2 bases for V and 3 bases for J; bases not matched to a gene: 3. The CDR3 loop spans 14 amino acids. The V gene's germline CDR1 is MNHNS and CDR2 SASEGT. CDR3 amino acids: CASSEQTGGYEQYF. CDR3 coding DNA: TGTGCCAGCAGTGAACAAACAGGGGGCTACGAGCAGTACTTC.

The chain combines TRBV28 with TRBJ2-5; TRBD2 might be the D (6 bases). CDR1 and CDR2 from the germline V gene are MDHEN and SYDVKM. This CDR3 is built from 13 residues. Trimming pared 3 bases from V and 5 bases from J, leaving 10 bases between. The CDR3 loop reads CASSLRGAETQYF. Written as DNA, the CDR3 is TGTGCCAGCAGTTTGCGGGGTGCGGAGACCCAGTACTTC.

The J gene is TRBJ2-3, the V gene TRBV5-1, with D possibly matching TRBD2 (5 bases). The CDR3 runs 13 residues. The V gene lost 2 bases and the J gene lost 3 bases, with 7 bases spanning the gap. From germline, CDR1 is SGHRS and CDR2 YFSETQ. CDR3 residues: CASSFGGTDTQYF. For the CDR3, the DNA is TGCGCCAGCAGCTTCGGAGGAACAGATACGCAGTATTTT.

This CDR3 is CASSHDSVSYNEQFF. CDR3 nucleotide sequence: TGTGCCAGCAGCCATGACAGCGTATCCTACAATGAGCAGTTCTTC. The chain couples TRBV7-9 to TRBJ2-1; a possible D gene is TRBD1 (5 bases). Between the trimmed V and J ends, which lost 5 bases and 1 base, there was a span of 12 bases. In germline, CDR1 is SEHNR, CDR2 FQNEAQ (reference sequence). This CDR3 has 15 amino acids.

This chain joins TRBV30 and TRBJ1-6; no firm D call. Trimming took off 2 bases at V and 7 bases at J, with 9 bases between the two ends. There are 13 residues in the CDR3. The germline V gene encodes CDR1 GTSNPN and CDR2 SVGIG (reference sequence). CDR3 in DNA: TGTGCCTGGAGTTTACGGGGAAATTCACCCCTCCACTTT. Translated: CAWSLRGNSPLHF.

This clone was seen only once. This CDR3 reads CASSLWQGESSPLHF. The DNA of the CDR3 is TGTGCCAGCAGTTTATGGCAGGGGGAGTCTTCACCCCTCCACTTT. The genes are TRBV28 and TRBJ1-6, with 7 bases identical to TRBD1. With V trimmed by 0 bases and J by 9 bases, 5 bases remained unmatched. The CDR3 spans 15 residues. Germline-derived CDR1 and CDR2 are MDHEN and SYDVKM.

CDR3: CASSIATRYTEAFF. The CDR3 nucleotides read TGTGCCAGTAGTATAGCGACACGTTACACTGAAGCTTTCTTT. The chain carries TRBV19 and TRBJ1-1, with D uncertain. Germline values: CDR1 LNHDA, CDR2 SQIVND (reference sequence). This CDR3 comprises 14 residues. Trimming removed 1 base at V and 3 bases at J, with 9 bases between.

The count of this clone is one. V gene TRBV6-6 combines with J gene TRBJ2-7, with D perhaps TRBD1 (6 bases). Germline CDR1 reads MNHNY; CDR2 reads SVGAGI (reference sequence). Trimming pared 2 bases from V and 5 bases from J, leaving 13 bases between. The length of the CDR3 is 14 residues. The CDR3 nucleotides read TGTGCCAGCAGTTACGGGGGCAGGGGCCACGAGCAGTACTTC. This encodes CASSYGGRGHEQYF.

The chain recombines TRBV5-1 with TRBJ2-2, with a possible D match to TRBD2 (5 bases). The germline V gene has CDR1 SGHRS and CDR2 YFSETQ. The CDR3 is 14 amino acids. The germline V and J ends were trimmed by 9 bases and 1 base, with 13 bases remaining between them. This CDR3 is CATRGGRNTGELFF. Here the CDR3 DNA reads TGCGCCACCCGCGGCGGGCGGAACACCGGGGAGCTGTTTTTT.

This clone showed up just once. The chain carries TRBV6-5 and TRBJ1-2, with a possible D match to TRBD1 (6 bases). The CDR3 consists of 14 residues. V was cut by 6 bases and J by 1 base, with 12 bases left in between. The germline V gene encodes CDR1 MNHEY and CDR2 SVGAGI. The CDR3 sequence: CASRRTGRNYGYTF. The CDR3 bases are TGTGCCAGCAGGCGCACAGGGCGTAACTATGGCTACACCTTC.

This chain uses TRBV27 with TRBJ1-6; tentatively, D is TRBD1 (6 bases). The CDR3 consists of 14 residues. In germline, CDR1 is MNHEY, CDR2 SMNVEV (reference sequence). V was cut by 6 bases and J by 6 bases, with 12 bases left in between. Written as DNA, the CDR3 is TGTGCCAGCAGACACGGACAGACTAATTCACCCCTCCACTTT. This translates into CASRHGQTNSPLHF.

The rearrangement uses TRBV5-6 and TRBJ1-1; the match to TRBD1 covers 10 bases. CDR1 is SGHDT and CDR2 is YYEEEE in the germline V gene. With 4 bases clipped from V and 8 bases from J, the junction kept 11 bases outside the gene matches. The CDR3 is 15 amino acids. The CDR3 loop is CASSAADRGIAEAFF. In DNA form, the CDR3 reads TGTGCCAGCAGCGCGGCGGACAGGGGGATAGCGGAAGCTTTCTTT.

This clone showed up just once. This chain uses TRBV3-1 (or the pseudogene TRBV3-2) with TRBJ2-7; 7 bases are shared with TRBD1. This CDR3 region has 15 residues. CDR1 is LGHDT, CDR2 YNNKEL, per germline (reference sequence). Trimming removed 5 bases from V and 0 bases from J; junction bases left unmatched: 7. CDR3: CASSSARTGSYEQYF. In DNA, the CDR3 is TGTGCCAGCAGCAGCGCTCGGACAGGCTCCTACGAGCAGTACTTC.

The genes are TRBV19 and TRBJ1-2; no firm D call. V was pared by 4 bases and J by 3 bases, with 9 bases between. Germline V gene data show CDR1 as LNHDA and CDR2 as SQIVND (reference sequence). The CDR3 has 13 residues. CDR3 nucleotide sequence: TGTGCCAGTAGTAGCGACGGATACTATGGCTACACCTTC. Translation: CASSSDGYYGYTF.

This chain joins TRBV27 and TRBJ1-1; D is ambiguous. Germline-derived CDR1 and CDR2 are MNHEY and SMNVEV (reference sequence). V lost 6 bases to trimming and J lost 3 bases, with 11 bases between them. CDR3 length: 13 amino acids. The CDR3 DNA sequence: TGTGCCAGCAGCCCTCAGAGGTACACTGAAGCTTTCTTT. It specifies CASSPQRYTEAFF.

The V gene is TRBV7-9, the J gene TRBJ1-3; D call uncertain. V dropped 0 bases and J dropped 4 bases, with 7 bases sitting between them. CDR1 is SEHNR, CDR2 FQNEAQ, per germline (reference sequence). CDR3 length: 14 residues. CDR3 sequence (DNA): TGTGCCAGCAGCTTAGCGGCAGTGGGAAACACCATATATTTT. Translated: CASSLAAVGNTIYF.

V is TRBV30 and J is TRBJ2-2; TRBD2 aligns across 8 bases. The ends lost 5 bases at V and 1 base at J; junction bases unmatched: 3. Germline values: CDR1 GTSNPN, CDR2 SVGIG (reference sequence). CDR3 length: 14 residues. CDR3 protein: CAWAGGLNTGELFF. CDR3 sequence (DNA): TGTGCCTGGGCGGGGGGATTGAACACCGGGGAGCTGTTTTTT.

The rearrangement links TRBV3-1 (or the pseudogene TRBV3-2) to TRBJ1-3, with a tentative D call TRBD1 (6 bases). The CDR3 covers 18 residues. Germline V CDR1 and CDR2: LGHDT, YNNKEL (reference sequence). The V end was cut by 2 bases, the J end by 3 bases, with 20 bases between. The CDR3 nucleotides read TGTGCCAGCAGCCAACCCTCGTTGGGGGGGCGGTATGGAAACACCATATATTTT. It yields the protein CASSQPSLGGRYGNTIYF.

The chain joins TRBV5-4 to TRBJ1-2; maybe TRBD1 (5 bases). The ends were cut back, 4 bases at V and 4 bases at J, with 23 bases in the middle. Germline V gives CDR1 SGHNT, CDR2 YYREEE (reference sequence). The CDR3 has 17 amino acids. This chain's CDR3 is CASSLGGQGESSYGYTF. Here the CDR3 DNA reads TGTGCCAGCAGCCTGGGAGGGCAGGGCGAATCGAGCTATGGCTACACCTTC.